These T cell receptor beta chains were read from a single sample in a study of Graves' ophthalmopathy and Graves' hyperthyroidism. Each CDR3 protein is one row after TCRdb ran MiXCR on the multiplex PCR reads. The sample lists 450,000 or so distinct CDR3 sequences; approximately 15% were seen once. Material for sequencing was blood. These receptors originate from a woman between 25 and 40 years old with Graves' ophthalmopathy. The CDR3 runs from the conserved cysteine through the conserved F or W. The order of the fields is J gene, V gene, CDR3 length, D gene, clone size, CDR3 protein, CDR3 DNA. D genes are given only for firm matches. Some rows mark clone size as missing; the rest say once, few, many or name a class of expanded clone.

TRBJ2-7 TRBV7-2 12 TRBD2 - CASSFGRYEQYF TGTGCCAGCAGTTTCGGGAGGTACGAGCAGTACTTC
TRBJ2-7 TRBV28 12 - many CATGETFAEQYF TGTGCAACCGGGGAGACCTTTGCCGAGCAGTACTTC
TRBJ1-1 TRBV5-1 16 TRBD1 - CASSIGTGGLNTEAFF TGCGCCAGCAGCATAGGGACAGGTGGTCTGAACACTGAAGCTTTCTTT
TRBJ2-7 TRBV20-1 14 TRBD1 many CSANRQGPSYEQYF TGCAGTGCTAATCGACAGGGGCCTTCCTACGAGCAGTACTTC
TRBJ2-2 TRBV20-1 14 - many CSARGGANTGELFF TGCAGTGCTAGAGGGGGCGCAAACACCGGGGAGCTGTTTTTT
TRBJ2-4 TRBV28 13 TRBD1 many CASRGQGENIQYF TGTGCCAGCAGGGGACAGGGCGAAAACATTCAGTACTTC
TRBJ1-5 TRBV12-3/TRBV12-4 15 TRBD1 - CASGGTGLGNQPQHF TGTGCCAGCGGGGGGACAGGATTAGGCAATCAGCCCCAGCATTTT
TRBJ1-2 TRBV12-3/TRBV12-4 13 - - CASSLVRVYGYTF TGTGCCAGCAGTTTAGTCAGGGTATATGGTTACACCTTC
TRBJ2-1 TRBV9 14 TRBD2 - CASSSPLADNEQFF TGTGCCAGCAGCTCCCCTCTAGCGGACAATGAGCAGTTCTTC
TRBJ2-5 TRBV12-3/TRBV12-4 13 - many CASSSAFQGDQYF TGTGCCAGCAGTTCGGCATTCCAAGGAGACCAGTACTTC
TRBJ1-1 TRBV6-1 12 - many CASSRYGTEAFF TGTGCCAGCAGCCGTTATGGAACTGAAGCTTTCTTT
TRBJ2-2 TRBV5-1 18 TRBD2 few CASRLGLAGGSSTGELFF TGCGCCAGCAGGCTGGGACTAGCGGGAGGAAGTTCCACCGGGGAGCTGTTTTTT
TRBJ2-7 TRBV6-2/TRBV6-3 18 TRBD1 many CASSPGGTGAGGTYEQYF TGTGCCAGCAGCCCAGGTGGGACAGGGGCTGGGGGAACCTACGAGCAGTACTTC
TRBJ1-2 TRBV25-1 14 - many CASSDIRANYGYTF TGTGCCAGCAGTGATATCAGGGCAAACTATGGCTACACCTTC
TRBJ1-6 TRBV5-1 15 TRBD1 many CASSLQGTGSSPLHF TGCGCCAGCAGCCTGCAAGGGACAGGCAGCTCACCCCTCCACTTT
TRBJ2-5 TRBV5-1 14 - - CASSSGTPPGTQYF TGCGCCAGCAGCTCTGGGACACCGCCAGGGACCCAGTACTTC
TRBJ1-5 TRBV19 15 - few CASTSGRGRGQPQHF TGTGCCAGTACCTCGGGTCGGGGACGCGGGCAGCCCCAGCATTTT
TRBJ2-5 TRBV12-3/TRBV12-4 15 - many CASSTPGHRQETQYF TGTGCCAGCAGCACCCCGGGACACCGCCAAGAGACCCAGTACTTC
TRBJ1-5 TRBV28 14 - many CASRFTGSDQPQHF TGTGCCAGTCGGTTTACTGGATCGGATCAGCCCCAGCATTTT
TRBJ2-7 TRBV12-3/TRBV12-4 14 TRBD2 many CASSVTSGSYEQYF TGTGCCAGCAGTGTGACTAGCGGCTCCTACGAGCAGTACTTC
TRBJ2-7 TRBV6-5 12 TRBD1 many CASRQGTTEQYF TGTGCCAGCCGACAGGGAACTACCGAGCAGTACTTC
TRBJ1-1 TRBV4-2 18 TRBD1 few CASSTGSGTGVGNTEAFF TGTGCCAGCAGCACTGGCTCCGGGACAGGGGTTGGGAACACTGAAGCTTTCTTT
TRBJ1-1 TRBV7-6 15 - many CASSLVSGPNTEAFF TGTGCCAGCAGCTTAGTCTCCGGCCCGAACACTGAAGCTTTCTTT
TRBJ1-1 TRBV2 12 - many CASSEAHTEAFF TGTGCCAGCAGTGAAGCGCACACTGAAGCTTTCTTT
TRBJ2-7 TRBV7-9 14 - many CASSLALMGHEQYF TGTGCCAGCAGCCTAGCATTAATGGGCCACGAGCAGTACTTC
TRBJ2-7 TRBV4-2 16 TRBD2 many CASSQDQGTSSYEQYF TGTGCCAGCAGCCAAGATCAGGGGACTAGCTCCTACGAGCAGTACTTC
TRBJ2-7 TRBV7-2 15 TRBD2 many CASSARLAGFYEQYF TGTGCCAGCAGCGCAAGACTAGCGGGGTTCTACGAGCAGTACTTC
TRBJ2-5 TRBV6-1 14 - many CASSESGRQETQYF TGTGCCAGCAGTGAATCGGGCAGACAAGAGACCCAGTACTTC
TRBJ2-5 TRBV4-2 16 - many CASGGRGPLEGETQYF TGTGCCAGCGGGGGCCGGGGGCCCTTGGAGGGGGAGACCCAGTACTTC
TRBJ2-5 TRBV9 16 - few CASSVEGRGRGETQYF TGTGCCAGCAGCGTAGAGGGGAGGGGGCGCGGAGAGACCCAGTACTTC
TRBJ2-5 TRBV3-1 15 TRBD2 - CASGASSGRAETQYF TGTGCCAGCGGCGCCTCCAGCGGGAGGGCGGAGACCCAGTACTTC
TRBJ2-7 TRBV6-2/TRBV6-3 14 - few CASSYEVGTYEQYF TGTGCCAGCAGTTACGAAGTCGGCACCTACGAGCAGTACTTC
TRBJ1-1 TRBV6-1 14 TRBD1 many CASTEGTGGSEAFF TGTGCCAGCACTGAGGGGACAGGGGGCTCTGAAGCTTTCTTT
TRBJ1-5 TRBV20-1 13 - many CSARLPFNQPQHF TGCAGTGCTAGACTTCCCTTCAATCAGCCCCAGCATTTT
TRBJ2-5 TRBV5-6 13 - many CASSTVTQETQYF TGTGCCAGCAGCACGGTAACGCAAGAGACCCAGTACTTC
TRBJ1-1 TRBV11-2 13 - many CASSLDQNTEAFF TGTGCCAGCAGCTTAGATCAGAACACTGAAGCTTTCTTT
TRBJ1-2 TRBV5-1 16 TRBD1 few CASSPTTRTGRNGYTF TGCGCCAGCAGCCCTACGACCCGGACAGGGCGCAATGGTTACACCTTC
TRBJ1-6 TRBV7-2 15 - - CASSWDVGPRIPVHF TGTGCCAGCAGCTGGGACGTCGGACCGAGAATTCCTGTCCACTTT
TRBJ2-2 TRBV20-1 16 TRBD2 many CSARGGLAGNTGELFF TGCAGTGCTAGGGGTGGACTAGCTGGGAACACCGGGGAGCTGTTTTTT
TRBJ2-5 TRBV12-3/TRBV12-4 14 - many CASSFGIGRETQYF TGTGCCAGCAGTTTCGGTATAGGACGCGAGACCCAGTACTTC
TRBJ1-1 TRBV20-1 14 - - CSARDLLLNTEAFF TGCAGTGCTAGAGATCTTCTTCTGAACACTGAAGCTTTCTTT
TRBJ2-7 TRBV7-9 14 - many CASSFDKSSYEQYF TGTGCCAGCAGCTTTGACAAGAGCTCCTACGAGCAGTACTTC
TRBJ2-7 TRBV19 16 TRBD2 many CASSIGTSGSYDEQYF TGTGCCAGTAGTATCGGGACTAGCGGGAGTTACGACGAGCAGTACTTC
TRBJ1-2 TRBV7-6 14 - many CASSLGPLYYGYTF TGTGCCAGCAGCCTGGGACCGCTTTACTATGGCTACACCTTC
TRBJ2-7 TRBV2 13 - - CASSSAWGSEQYF TGTGCCAGCAGTTCTGCCTGGGGGAGCGAGCAGTACTTC
TRBJ2-7 TRBV12-3/TRBV12-4 16 TRBD1 - CASSLGPGQGDYEQYF TGTGCCAGCAGTTTAGGACCGGGACAGGGTGACTACGAGCAGTACTTC